This entry is about one T cell receptor (beta chain). Its antigen is not identified. Only in-frame clones appear in the TCRdb table, and some are missing; sequencing was by immunoSEQ multiplex PCR. The sample records about 280,000 clones, 88% being singletons. These data belong to a study of cytomegalovirus exposure and HLA in healthy donors. As for the study in general: The approximately 610 first-cohort repertoires shared a platform with the approximately 120 validation repertoires, as reported in a later analysis.

V shed 0 bases and J shed 2 bases, with 13 bases lying between them. CDR1 and CDR2 from the germline V gene are SGHDN and FVKESK. This CDR3 spans 16 amino acids. Study results and caveats: The tendency of first-cohort TCR clusters to co-occur in the 110 or so validation repertoires emerged from a later analysis.

The donors were members of the validation cohort, which comprised 120 subjects and was separate from the first cohort of 730 or so subjects. This chain connects TRBV14 to TRBJ2-5; maybe TRBD2 (6 bases). The clonotype comes from a woman younger than 30 in good health and CMV-seronegative. The specimen sequenced was PBMCs. CDR3 nucleotide sequence: TGTGCCAGCAGCCAAGACAGGATTGGGGGGCAAGAGACCCAGTACTTC. It encodes CASSQDRIGGQETQYF.